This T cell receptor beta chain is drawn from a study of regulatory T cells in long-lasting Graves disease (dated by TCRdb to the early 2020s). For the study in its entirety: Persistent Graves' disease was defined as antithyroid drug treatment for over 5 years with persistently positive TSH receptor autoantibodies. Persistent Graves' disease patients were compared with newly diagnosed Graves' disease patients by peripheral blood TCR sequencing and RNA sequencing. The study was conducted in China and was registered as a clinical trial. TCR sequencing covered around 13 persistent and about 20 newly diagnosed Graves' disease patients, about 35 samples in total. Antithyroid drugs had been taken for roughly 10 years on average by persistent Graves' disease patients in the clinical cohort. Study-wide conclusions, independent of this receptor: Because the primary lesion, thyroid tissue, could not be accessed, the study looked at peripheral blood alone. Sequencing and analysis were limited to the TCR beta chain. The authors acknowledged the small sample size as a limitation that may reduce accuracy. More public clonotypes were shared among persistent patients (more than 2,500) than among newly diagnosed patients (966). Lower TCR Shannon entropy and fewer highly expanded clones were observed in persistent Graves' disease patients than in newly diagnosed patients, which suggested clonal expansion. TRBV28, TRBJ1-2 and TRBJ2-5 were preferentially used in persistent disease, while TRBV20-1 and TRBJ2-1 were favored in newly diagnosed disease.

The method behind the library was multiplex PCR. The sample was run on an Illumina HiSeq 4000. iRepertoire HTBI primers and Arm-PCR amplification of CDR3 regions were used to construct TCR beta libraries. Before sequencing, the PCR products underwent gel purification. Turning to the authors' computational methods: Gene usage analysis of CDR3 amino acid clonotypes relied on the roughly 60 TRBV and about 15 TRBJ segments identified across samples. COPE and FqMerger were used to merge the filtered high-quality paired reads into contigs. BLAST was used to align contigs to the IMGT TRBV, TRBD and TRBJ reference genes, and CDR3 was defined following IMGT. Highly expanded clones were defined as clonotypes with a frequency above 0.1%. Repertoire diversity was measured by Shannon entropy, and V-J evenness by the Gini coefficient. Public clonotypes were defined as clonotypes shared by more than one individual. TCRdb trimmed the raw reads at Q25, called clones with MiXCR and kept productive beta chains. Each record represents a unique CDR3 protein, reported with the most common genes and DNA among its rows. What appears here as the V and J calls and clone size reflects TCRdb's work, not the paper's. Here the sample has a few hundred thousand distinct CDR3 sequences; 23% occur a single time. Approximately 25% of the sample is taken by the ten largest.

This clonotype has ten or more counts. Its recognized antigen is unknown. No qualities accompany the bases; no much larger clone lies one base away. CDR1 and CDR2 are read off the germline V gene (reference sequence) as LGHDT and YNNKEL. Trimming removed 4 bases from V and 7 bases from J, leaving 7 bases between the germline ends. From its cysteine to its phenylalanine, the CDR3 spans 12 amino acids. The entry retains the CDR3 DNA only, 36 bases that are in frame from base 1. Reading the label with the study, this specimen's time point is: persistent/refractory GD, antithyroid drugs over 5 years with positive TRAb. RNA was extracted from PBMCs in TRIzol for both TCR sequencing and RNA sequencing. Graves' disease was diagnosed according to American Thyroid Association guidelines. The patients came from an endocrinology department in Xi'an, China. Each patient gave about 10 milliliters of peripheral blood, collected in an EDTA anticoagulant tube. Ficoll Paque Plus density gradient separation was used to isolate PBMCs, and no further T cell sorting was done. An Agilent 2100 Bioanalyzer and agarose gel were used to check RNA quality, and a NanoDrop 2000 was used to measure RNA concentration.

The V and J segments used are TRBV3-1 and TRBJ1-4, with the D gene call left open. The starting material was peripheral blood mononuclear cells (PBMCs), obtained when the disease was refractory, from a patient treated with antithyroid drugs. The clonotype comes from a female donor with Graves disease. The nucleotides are TGTGCCAGCAGCCCTCGCACTGAAAAACTGTTTTTT. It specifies CASSPRTEKLFF.